These T cell receptor beta chains were read from a single sample in a study of tumour-infiltrating T cells in Burkitt lymphoma. Profiled with immunoSEQ multiplex PCR; TCRdb holds only in-frame clones, not every one. The data show approximately 200 clones, around three quarters seen once. Sequencing input: tumor tissue. The source is a human donor with Burkitt lymphoma. CDR3s include the opening cysteine and the closing phenylalanine or tryptophan. A D gene is named only where the DNA matches it firmly. The size of a clone is reported for some rows only, either as once, few or many, or as a class for expanded clones.

CDR3aa: CASSLLEWGIGNTIYF
CDR3nt: TGTGCCAGCAGCCTCCTAGAGTGGGGGATTGGAAACACCATATATTTT
v_gene: TRBV9
d_gene: NA
j_gene: TRBJ1-3
abundance: NA

CDR3aa: CASSSRGLLYGYTF
CDR3nt: TGTGCCAGCAGCTCTCGGGGGCTCCTCTATGGCTACACCTTC
v_gene: TRBV5-6
d_gene: NA
j_gene: TRBJ1-2
abundance: NA

CDR3aa: CASSLAGTGGISPLHF
CDR3nt: TGTGCCAGCAGCTTAGCCGGGACAGGGGGGATTTCACCCCTCCACTTT
v_gene: TRBV7-8
d_gene: TRBD1
j_gene: TRBJ1-6
abundance: NA

CDR3aa: CASKTSKDWSTEAFF
CDR3nt: TGTGCCAGTAAAACAAGCAAAGACTGGAGCACTGAAGCTTTCTTT
v_gene: TRBV19
d_gene: NA
j_gene: TRBJ1-1
abundance: NA

CDR3aa: CASSPPGGTQYF
CDR3nt: TGTGCCAGCAGCCCCCCGGGTGGAACCCAGTACTTC
v_gene: TRBV11-2
d_gene: NA
j_gene: TRBJ2-5
abundance: NA

CDR3aa: CASSVEGGAQETQYF
CDR3nt: TGTGCCAGCAGCGTAGAAGGGGGTGCCCAAGAGACCCAGTACTTC
v_gene: TRBV9
d_gene: NA
j_gene: TRBJ2-5
abundance: NA

CDR3aa: CASSLGGLGVTDTQYF
CDR3nt: TGTGCCAGCAGCTTAGGAGGCTTGGGCGTCACAGATACGCAGTATTTT
v_gene: TRBV11-2
d_gene: NA
j_gene: TRBJ2-3
abundance: NA

CDR3aa: CASSHWTSGAYNEQFF
CDR3nt: TGCGCCAGCAGCCACTGGACTAGCGGAGCCTACAATGAGCAGTTCTTC
v_gene: TRBV4-3
d_gene: TRBD2
j_gene: TRBJ2-1
abundance: once

CDR3aa: CASSLEGWVKTGELFF
CDR3nt: TGTGCCAGCAGCTTAGAAGGGTGGGTGAAGACCGGGGAGCTGTTTTTT
v_gene: TRBV11-3
d_gene: NA
j_gene: TRBJ2-2
abundance: NA

CDR3aa: CASSPPGGRDSYEQYF
CDR3nt: TGTGCCAGCAGCCCCCCCGGCGGGAGGGACTCCTACGAGCAGTACTTC
v_gene: TRBV7-8
d_gene: TRBD2
j_gene: TRBJ2-7
abundance: NA

CDR3aa: CASRLNGGNSPLHF
CDR3nt: TGTGCCAGCAGGCTCAACGGGGGCAATTCACCCCTCCACTTT
v_gene: TRBV28
d_gene: NA
j_gene: TRBJ1-6
abundance: NA

CDR3aa: CASSLAPGLAGGSQFF
CDR3nt: TGTGCCAGCAGCTTAGCGCCGGGACTAGCGGGGGGTTCTCAGTTCTTC
v_gene: TRBV5-6
d_gene: TRBD2
j_gene: TRBJ2-1
abundance: NA

CDR3aa: CASTSSTNEQFF
CDR3nt: TGTGCCAGCACCTCTTCTACCAATGAGCAGTTCTTC
v_gene: TRBV7-3
d_gene: NA
j_gene: TRBJ2-1
abundance: NA

CDR3aa: CASSLGTSGGSSYNEQFF
CDR3nt: TGCGCCAGCAGCTTGGGGACTAGCGGGGGGAGCTCCTACAATGAGCAGTTCTTC
v_gene: TRBV5-1
d_gene: TRBD2
j_gene: TRBJ2-1
abundance: NA

CDR3aa: CASSDLGGGSSYEQYF
CDR3nt: TGTGCCAGCAGTGACCTGGGAGGGGGCAGCTCCTACGAGCAGTACTTC
v_gene: TRBV6-1
d_gene: NA
j_gene: TRBJ2-7
abundance: hyperexpanded

CDR3aa: CASSLSRTGELFF
CDR3nt: TGTGCCAGCAGCTTAAGCAGGACCGGGGAGCTGTTTTTT
v_gene: TRBV11-3
d_gene: NA
j_gene: TRBJ2-2
abundance: NA

CDR3aa: CASSVVAGGYTGELFF
CDR3nt: TGTGCCAGCAGCGTAGTGGCGGGGGGTTACACCGGGGAGCTGTTTTTT
v_gene: TRBV9
d_gene: TRBD2
j_gene: TRBJ2-2
abundance: few

CDR3aa: CASSQANRVYEQYF
CDR3nt: TGTGCCAGCAGCCAAGCTAACAGGGTCTACGAGCAGTACTTC
v_gene: TRBV14
d_gene: NA
j_gene: TRBJ2-7
abundance: NA

CDR3aa: CASSFGQGAYTQYF
CDR3nt: TGCGCCAGCAGCTTTGGACAGGGAGCCTATACGCAGTATTTT
v_gene: TRBV5-1
d_gene: TRBD1
j_gene: TRBJ2-3
abundance: NA

CDR3aa: CASSPRLNTGELFF
CDR3nt: TGTGCCAGCAGCCCGCGGCTGAACACCGGGGAGCTGTTTTTT
v_gene: TRBV9
d_gene: NA
j_gene: TRBJ2-2
abundance: NA